This T cell receptor (beta chain) is drawn from a study of cytomegalovirus exposure and HLA in healthy donors. Findings and limits, study-wide: A few of the chains that were CMV-associated were confirmed in vitro to be specific for CMV antigens. Later on, an analysis found that several of the most significant clusters appeared to be linked to common viral pathogens, which included parvovirus B19.

The PCR had 60 Vbeta and 13 Jbeta primers. Profiling relied on immunoSEQ multiplex PCR, and the TCRdb table lists in-frame clones only, not all of them. The repertoire includes around 100,000 clones, around 8% of them detected once, and about 2.1% sits in the top ten. Trimming took 11 bases from V and 2 from J; bases not matched to a gene: 8. The CDR3 consists of 14 residues. Germline V lookup: CDR1 ENHRY, CDR2 SYGVKD. The count of this clone is one. Its target is unknown. V and J are TRBV10-3 and TRBJ2-5; 10 bases agree with TRBD2. This receptor was taken from a man in his fifties in good health and CMV-seronegative. Material for sequencing was PBMCs. DNA for the CDR3: TGTGCCTCGCTAGCGGGAGTTGATCAAGAGACCCAGTACTTC. Its protein product is CASLAGVDQETQYF.